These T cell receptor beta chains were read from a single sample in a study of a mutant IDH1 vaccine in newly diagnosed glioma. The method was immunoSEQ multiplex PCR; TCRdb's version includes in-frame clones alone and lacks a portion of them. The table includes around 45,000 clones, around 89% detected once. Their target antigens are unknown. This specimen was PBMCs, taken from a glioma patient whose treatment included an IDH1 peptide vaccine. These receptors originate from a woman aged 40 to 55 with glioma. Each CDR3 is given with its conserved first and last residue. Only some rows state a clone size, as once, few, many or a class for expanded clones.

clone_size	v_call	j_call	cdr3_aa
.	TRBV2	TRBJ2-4	CASSLTPGLALGETKNIQYF
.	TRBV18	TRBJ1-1	CASSQDRKNTEAFF
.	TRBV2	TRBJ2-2	CASNSGGGTGELFF
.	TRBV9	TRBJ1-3	CASSPTGSSGNTIYF
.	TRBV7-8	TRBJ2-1	CASSPRTSGSFSYNEQFF
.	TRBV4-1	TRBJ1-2	CASSQGTGGINYGYTF
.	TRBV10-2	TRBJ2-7	CASSEKRTGSYEQYF
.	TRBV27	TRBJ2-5	CASRSLGGNQETQYF
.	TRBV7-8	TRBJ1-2	CASSLSRDTYGYTF
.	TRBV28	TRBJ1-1	CASSLPPTVGTEAFF
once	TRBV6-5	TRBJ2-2	CASSYSPGRAGELFF
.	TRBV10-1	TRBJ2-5	CASSAGARETQYF
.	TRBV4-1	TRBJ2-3	CASSQDVGLRPQYF
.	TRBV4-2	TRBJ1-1	CASSQVSRRVVTEAFF
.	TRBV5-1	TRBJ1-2	CASSLYRGPGNYGYTF
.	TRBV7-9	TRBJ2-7	CASSPQGQPLREQYF
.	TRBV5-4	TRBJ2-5	CAMGKWEETQYF
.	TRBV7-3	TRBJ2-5	CASSLTASGSGDGVGTQYF
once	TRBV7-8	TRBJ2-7	CASTMAYEQYF
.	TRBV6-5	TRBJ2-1	CASSLSTYQGYNEQFF
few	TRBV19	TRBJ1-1	CASSIVSLNTEAFF
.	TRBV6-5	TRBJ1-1	CASSYEEYTEAFF
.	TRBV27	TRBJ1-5	CASSSRDNQPQHF
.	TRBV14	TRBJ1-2	CASSQDAGQAYGYTF
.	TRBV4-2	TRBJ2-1	CASSQTRGGSGDNEQFF
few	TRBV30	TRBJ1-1	CAWSVSVKQADTEAFF
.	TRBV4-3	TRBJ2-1	CASSQGGSRGYNEQFF
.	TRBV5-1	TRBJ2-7	CASSWGYEQYF
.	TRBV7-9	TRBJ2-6	CASSWQSGANVLTF
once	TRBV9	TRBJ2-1	CASSSDGYNEQFF
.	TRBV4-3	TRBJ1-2	CASSQEARQNYGYTF
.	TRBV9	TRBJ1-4	CASSPQLGATEKLFF
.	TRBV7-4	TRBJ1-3	CASSLGPERGNTIYF
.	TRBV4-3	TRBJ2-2	CASSRSLRDTPTGELFF
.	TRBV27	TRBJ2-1	CASSSGLYNEQFF
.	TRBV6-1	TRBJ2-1	CASTLTSGNPEQFF
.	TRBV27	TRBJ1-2	CASSSLRAGEDGYTF
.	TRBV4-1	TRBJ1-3	CATGQSRSSGNTIYF
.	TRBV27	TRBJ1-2	CASRIGQGTYGYTF
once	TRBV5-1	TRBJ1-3	CASSSRGLGDSGNTIYF
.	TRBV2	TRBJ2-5	CATNLGLAGGPATQYF
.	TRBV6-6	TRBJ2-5	CASSYGGETQYF
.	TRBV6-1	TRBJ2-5	CASSELAGTQETQYF
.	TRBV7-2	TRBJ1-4	CASSSGDTSNEKLFF
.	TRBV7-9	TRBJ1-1	CASSFETLTRIEAFF
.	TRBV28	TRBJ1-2	CASRRRGDGYTF
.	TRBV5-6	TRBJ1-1	CASSSFSVLGTEAFF
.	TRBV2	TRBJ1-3	CASSASDHSGNTIYF
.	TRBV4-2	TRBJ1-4	CASSQVVDTTNEKLFF
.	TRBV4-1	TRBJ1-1	CASRLNLGESEAFF
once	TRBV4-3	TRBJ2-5	CASSGERGGSETQYF
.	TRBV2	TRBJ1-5	CASSEGGSNQPQHF
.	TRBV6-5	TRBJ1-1	CASSYSSTPNTEAFF
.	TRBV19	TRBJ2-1	CASQPGGSYNEQFF
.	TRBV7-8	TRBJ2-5	CASSLLLAGGQTQYF
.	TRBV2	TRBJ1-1	CASERGPNTEAFF
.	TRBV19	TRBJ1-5	CAGGSQPQHF